This T cell receptor (beta chain) derives from a study of cytomegalovirus exposure and HLA in healthy donors. Trimming removed 6 bases from V and 4 bases from J; junction bases left unmatched: 6. CDR1 and CDR2 (germline): LNHDA, SQIVND (reference sequence). CDR3 length: 15 residues. The PCR used 60 Vbeta and 13 Jbeta primers. TCRdb keeps only in-frame clones here, not all; method: immunoSEQ multiplex PCR. The table includes 140,000 to 150,000 clones, roughly 80% detected once. The sequenced material came from PBMCs. The receptor was isolated from a man aged 35 to 55 in good health and CMV-seropositive. The genes are TRBV19 and TRBJ2-1; 10 nucleotides agree with TRBD2. In DNA form, the CDR3 reads TGTGCCAGTAGGCTGACTAGCGGGTCGTACAATGAGCAGTTCTTC. It yields the protein CASRLTSGSYNEQFF.